This T cell receptor beta chain was documented in a study of T cells after yellow fever vaccination. Template-switching 5'RACE yielded the TCR cDNA; a universal primer site and UMIs were added in the process. TCRdb passed the 5' RACE reads through MiXCR, listing each CDR3 protein once. The table includes 300,000 to 400,000 distinct CDR3 sequences, under 5% detected once. Whole-study results and caveats: Secondary responses were weaker yet peaked faster, day 5 versus 15. The study re-detected most primary-vaccination clones after the booster (around 96% CD4, roughly 91% CD8). Abundant contaminating clonotypes from the bulk population could appear in FACS-sorted repertoires.

The V end was cut by 3 bases, the J end by 3 bases, with 18 bases between. The CDR3 totals 16 residues. Germline V CDR1 and CDR2: SGDLS, YYNGEE. On this clonotype: Antigen: not known.

The source material was PBMCs, sampled 5 days after the yellow fever booster vaccination. The receptor was isolated from a young man who received the YFV17D yellow fever vaccine. The chain joins TRBV9 to TRBJ2-5; tentatively, D is TRBD2 (5 bases). The CDR3 bases are TGTGCCAGCAGCGCCCCCGGCTACCGGGGTAAAGAGACCCAGTACTTC. Translated: CASSAPGYRGKETQYF.